This T cell receptor (beta chain) was sequenced for a study of T cells in Graves' hyperthyroidism and ophthalmopathy. Whole-study results and caveats: Ophthalmopathy cases were set apart from stable hyperthyroidism by a 13 V-J model.

V lost 4 bases to trimming and J lost 6 bases, with 17 bases between them. The CDR3 has 14 residues. Germline lookup yields CDR1 SGDLS and CDR2 YYNGEE. Uncontrolled infection, other autoimmune disease, pregnancy and lactation each barred patients from inclusion. The CDR3 regions of TCR beta were amplified from RNA transcripts. Primed by the HTBI set, a first-round RT-PCR was run on the TCR CDR3. TCRdb called the multiplex PCR reads again in MiXCR, with one record for every CDR3 protein. The sample records about 360,000 distinct CDR3 sequences, 15% to 18% being singletons. Ten or more counts support this clonotype. The antigen remains unidentified.

The sample comprised blood. This chain uses TRBV9 with TRBJ2-7; D may be TRBD1 or TRBD2 (5 bases each). The origin of this receptor is a woman aged 18-29 years with Graves' hyperthyroidism that later progressed to Graves' ophthalmopathy. This CDR3 reads CASSPEGRLSEQYF. The CDR3, as DNA: TGTGCCAGCAGCCCTGAGGGGAGACTGAGCGAGCAGTACTTC.